This T cell receptor beta chain was retrieved from a study of cytomegalovirus exposure and HLA in healthy donors. Regarding the study as a whole: Rare sequences made up most TCRs, while some public TCRs were found in many donors. Productive rates of about 87% or about 30% were seen for most TCR beta V segments in an earlier analysis. A missense DCLRE1C variant was associated with V- and J-gene trimming of TCR beta chains in a later analysis, and an independent cohort replicated the association.

With 7 bases clipped from V and 12 bases from J, the junction kept 8 bases outside the gene matches. CDR1 is SQVTM and CDR2 is ANQGSEA in the germline V gene. CDR3 length equals 11 residues. Turning to this clone: Antigen specificity is unknown.

PCR employed 60 Vbeta and 13 Jbeta primers. Some clones are missing from TCRdb's copy, which holds only in-frame ones; the method was immunoSEQ multiplex PCR. Of 70,000 to 85,000 clones detected, about 60% appear once; the ten largest clones hold 5% to 6%. Nominally healthy donors provided the samples, though records likely missed some immune exposures. The chain couples TRBV29-1 to TRBJ1-2, with 10 bases matching TRBD1. What was sequenced was PBMCs. The origin of this receptor is a man aged 25 to 45 in good health and CMV-seropositive. The CDR3 here is CSARDRGGDTF. The CDR3 DNA is TGCAGCGCCCGGGACAGGGGTGGGGACACCTTC.